These T cell receptor beta chains were read from a single sample in a study of spatial heterogeneity in lung cancer. TCRdb re-called the 5' RACE reads through MiXCR, storing one row per CDR3 protein. The sample lists about 41,000 distinct CDR3 sequences; more than 9% were seen once. Sequencing used PBMCs, obtained at follow-up. Source of these receptors: a female donor with early-stage non-small cell lung cancer. The CDR3 runs from the conserved cysteine through the conserved F or W. Each record gives: D gene, V gene, clone size, J gene, CDR3 protein, CDR3 DNA. D genes are given only for firm matches. Size is stated for part of the rows, as once, few or many counts, or as a class when the clone is expanded.

D gene: TRBD1; V gene: TRBV28; clone size: few; J gene: TRBJ1-4; CDR3 protein: CASSGQGYEKLFF; CDR3 DNA: TGTGCCAGCAGCGGACAGGGTTATGAAAAACTGTTTTTT
D gene: -; V gene: TRBV30; clone size: few; J gene: TRBJ2-7; CDR3 protein: CASKGPYEQYF; CDR3 DNA: TGTGCCTCCAAGGGGCCCTACGAGCAGTACTTC
D gene: -; V gene: TRBV15; clone size: few; J gene: TRBJ2-7; CDR3 protein: CATSRVVGSEASYEQYF; CDR3 DNA: TGTGCCACCAGCAGAGTCGTAGGGAGTGAGGCTTCCTACGAGCAGTACTTC
D gene: TRBD1; V gene: TRBV18; clone size: many; J gene: TRBJ2-7; CDR3 protein: CASSPQQGMNEQYF; CDR3 DNA: TGTGCCAGCTCACCTCAACAGGGGATGAACGAGCAGTACTTC
D gene: -; V gene: TRBV2; clone size: few; J gene: TRBJ2-3; CDR3 protein: CASAAGTDTQYF; CDR3 DNA: TGTGCCAGCGCGGCGGGCACAGATACGCAGTATTTT
D gene: TRBD1; V gene: TRBV6-1; clone size: -; J gene: TRBJ2-7; CDR3 protein: CASSRPGQTTYEQYF; CDR3 DNA: TGTGCCAGCAGCAGACCGGGACAGACCACCTACGAGCAGTACTTC
D gene: TRBD2; V gene: TRBV5-1; clone size: -; J gene: TRBJ2-5; CDR3 protein: CASSSFGTREETQYF; CDR3 DNA: TGCGCCAGCAGCTCTTTCGGGACTAGAGAAGAGACCCAGTACTTC
D gene: -; V gene: TRBV28; clone size: -; J gene: TRBJ1-2; CDR3 protein: CASSSRGSNYGYTF; CDR3 DNA: TGTGCCAGCAGTTCCAGGGGATCTAACTATGGCTACACCTTC
D gene: -; V gene: TRBV10-3; clone size: many; J gene: TRBJ1-3; CDR3 protein: CAIKSQYSGNTIYF; CDR3 DNA: TGTGCCATCAAGAGTCAGTACTCTGGAAACACCATATATTTT
D gene: -; V gene: TRBV28; clone size: few; J gene: TRBJ2-7; CDR3 protein: CASRNYEQYF; CDR3 DNA: TGTGCCAGCAGGAATTACGAGCAGTACTTC
D gene: -; V gene: TRBV3-1; clone size: many; J gene: TRBJ1-2; CDR3 protein: CASSDGHGYTF; CDR3 DNA: TGTGCCAGCAGCGACGGACATGGCTACACCTTC
D gene: -; V gene: TRBV28; clone size: many; J gene: TRBJ2-2; CDR3 protein: CASLRETGGSGELFF; CDR3 DNA: TGTGCCAGCCTGAGGGAGACAGGAGGGTCCGGGGAGCTGTTTTTT
D gene: -; V gene: TRBV6-2/TRBV6-3; clone size: many; J gene: TRBJ1-1; CDR3 protein: CASSTHGGNTEAFF; CDR3 DNA: TGTGCCAGCAGCACCCATGGGGGTAACACTGAAGCTTTCTTT
D gene: -; V gene: TRBV7-8; clone size: -; J gene: TRBJ2-6; CDR3 protein: CASAYSVSGANVLTF; CDR3 DNA: TGTGCCAGCGCGTATAGTGTCTCTGGGGCCAACGTCCTGACTTTC
D gene: -; V gene: TRBV11-2; clone size: many; J gene: TRBJ2-5; CDR3 protein: CASSLVQETQYF; CDR3 DNA: TGTGCCAGCAGCTTAGTGCAAGAGACCCAGTACTTC
D gene: -; V gene: TRBV7-8; clone size: few; J gene: TRBJ2-7; CDR3 protein: CASSFRDAGVYEQYF; CDR3 DNA: TGTGCCAGCAGCTTTCGTGATGCAGGGGTTTACGAGCAGTACTTC
D gene: TRBD2; V gene: TRBV2; clone size: few; J gene: TRBJ2-7; CDR3 protein: CASKVAGSSYEQYF; CDR3 DNA: TGTGCCAGCAAGGTAGCGGGGAGCTCCTACGAGCAGTACTTC
D gene: TRBD1; V gene: TRBV5-1; clone size: many; J gene: TRBJ2-2; CDR3 protein: CASSLPGGFTGELFF; CDR3 DNA: TGCGCCAGCAGCTTACCAGGGGGCTTCACCGGGGAGCTGTTTTTT
D gene: -; V gene: TRBV20-1; clone size: few; J gene: TRBJ2-1; CDR3 protein: CSARDTPRLGFLNEQFF; CDR3 DNA: TGCAGTGCTAGAGATACCCCCCGACTGGGTTTTCTCAATGAGCAGTTCTTC
D gene: -; V gene: TRBV2; clone size: -; J gene: TRBJ1-3; CDR3 protein: CASSESQGTGNTIYF; CDR3 DNA: TGTGCCAGCAGTGAATCACAGGGCACTGGAAACACCATATATTTT
D gene: -; V gene: TRBV10-3; clone size: many; J gene: TRBJ2-1; CDR3 protein: CAISNEGQQDNEQFF; CDR3 DNA: TGTGCCATCAGCAACGAGGGGCAACAGGACAATGAGCAGTTCTTC
D gene: -; V gene: TRBV6-5; clone size: many; J gene: TRBJ2-3; CDR3 protein: CASSYSTGLGTDTQYF; CDR3 DNA: TGTGCCAGCAGTTACTCGACAGGCCTGGGCACAGATACGCAGTATTTT
D gene: -; V gene: TRBV5-8; clone size: -; J gene: TRBJ2-5; CDR3 protein: CASSLHRRETQYF; CDR3 DNA: TGTGCCAGCAGCTTGCACAGACGGGAGACCCAGTACTTC